These 9 T cell receptor beta chains originate from one sample sequenced in a study of T cell responses to AZD1222 COVID-19 vaccine. Measured with immunoSEQ multiplex PCR; TCRdb has only the in-frame clones, and not every one. This sample carries 130,000 or so clones, 80% to 90% of them seen once, and the ten largest clones take 2.5% to 4%. Specimen: peripheral blood, collected on day 0 of AZD1222 vaccination. The receptors originated from an adult in good health.

J is TRBJ1-5 and V is TRBV14; TRBD1 aligns across 10 bases. Germline CDR1 and CDR2: SGHDN and FVKESK. V gave up 3 bases and J gave up 8 bases; unmatched junction bases: 4. The CDR3 covers 14 residues. Here the CDR3 reads CASSHGQGGEPQHF. The CDR3 DNA is TGTGCCAGCAGCCATGGACAGGGGGGTGAGCCCCAGCATTTT.

This clone came up once. The chain links TRBV6-5 to TRBJ2-3; 9 bases align to TRBD1. Germline CDR1 MNHEY, CDR2 SVGAGI. The CDR3 length is 14 residues. Germline trimming cut 6 bases from V and 3 bases from J; bases unmatched to any gene: 4. The CDR3: CASSRTGETDTQYF. CDR3 bases: TGTGCCAGCAGCCGGACAGGGGAAACAGATACGCAGTATTTT.

The chain combines TRBV5-1 with TRBJ1-1; D is possibly TRBD1 (5 bases). The length of the CDR3 is 14 residues. Per the germline V gene, CDR1 is SGHRS and CDR2 is YFSETQ. Trimming pared 7 bases from V and 3 bases from J, leaving 16 bases between. CDR3 protein: CASFKGRGDTEAFF. The CDR3 coding sequence is TGCGCCAGCTTCAAGGGCCGAGGGGACACTGAAGCTTTCTTT.

This clone has only one observation. CDR3: CASSLGTGFNSPLHF. CDR3 bases: TGTGCCAGCAGCCTCGGGACAGGATTTAATTCACCCCTCCACTTT. This chain connects TRBV9 to TRBJ1-6; 8 bases fit TRBD1. Per the germline V gene, CDR1 is SGDLS and CDR2 is YYNGEE. This CDR3 has 15 residues. The V segment lost 4 bases and the J segment 6 bases; nucleotides outside the gene matches: 6.

This clone was found once. The chain joins TRBV2 to TRBJ2-1; a possible D gene is TRBD1 (5 bases). CDR3 length: 15 residues. Germline V gene sequence: CDR1 SNHLY, CDR2 FYNNEI. V dropped 4 bases and J dropped 5 bases, with 15 bases sitting between them. The CDR3 DNA sequence: TGTGCCAGCAGTGTAGGGGAAGTGGCCAACAATGAGCAGTTCTTC. It yields the protein CASSVGEVANNEQFF. Combining the CDR3 with reference TRBV2 and TRBJ2-1 gives the whole variable domain EPEVTQTPSHQVTQMGQEVILRCVPISNHLYFYWYRQILGQKVEFLVSFYNNEISEKSEIFDDQFSVERPDGSNFTLKIRSTKLEDSAMYFCASSVGEVANNEQFFGPGTRLTVL.

The chain has TRBV28 and TRBJ2-7; D is unresolved. Germline CDR1 MDHEN, CDR2 SYDVKM. CDR3 size: 13 residues. V lost 3 bases and J 2 bases, leaving 8 bases between the germline ends. The CDR3 DNA follows: TGTGCCAGCAGTTTTACTCAGGCCTACGAGCAGTACTTC. Its protein is CASSFTQAYEQYF.

The V call is TRBV20-1, the J call TRBJ1-2; D uncertain. The CDR3 extends over 9 amino acids. Germline V gene data show CDR1 as DFQATT and CDR2 as SNEGSKA (reference sequence). V gave up 6 bases and J gave up 12 bases, with 11 bases separating them. CDR3 residues: CSASRVNTF. The CDR3 DNA reads TGCAGTGCCTCACGGGTAAACACCTTC.

The chain joins TRBV7-2 to TRBJ1-2, with D uncertain. V was cut by 5 bases and J by 7 bases, with 23 bases left in between. This CDR3 is 16 amino acids long. From germline, CDR1 is SGHTA and CDR2 FQGNSA. The CDR3 reads CASSLPGSTYLRGYTF. The CDR3 coding sequence is TGTGCCAGCAGCCTACCCGGCTCCACTTATTTGCGTGGCTACACCTTC.

The J gene is TRBJ1-6, the V gene TRBV11-2; possible D gene TRBD1, 6 bases. CDR1 and CDR2 from the germline V gene are SGHAT and FQNNGV. This CDR3 is 14 amino acids long. With 1 base removed from V and 12 bases from J, the gap between germline ends came to 13 bases. CDR3 sequence: CASSLVRGLVPLHF. CDR3 DNA sequence: TGTGCCAGCAGCTTAGTCCGGGGGCTTGTACCCCTCCACTTT.